This entry describes one T cell receptor (beta chain). The V gene end was trimmed by 1 base and the J gene end by 7 bases; junction bases not matched to a gene: 5. In germline, CDR1 is SGDLS, CDR2 YYNGEE. CDR3 size: 15 residues. The data were obtained in a study of blood T cell repertoires in COVID-19. Across the whole study: T cells, B-cell-depleted T cells, or PBMCs supplied cDNA or gDNA.

In the source study's methods: From reference gene primer amplification, estimates of nucleated cell counts were derived. Data came from immunoSEQ multiplex PCR; TCRdb stores just in-frame clones and leaves some out. Clone size and V and J calls were adopted from that table, with D and trimming inferred from the DNA. The top ten clones hold more than 6.5% of a sample with some 240,000 clones, around 84% of them seen once. This clonotype was obtained from a woman aged 45-65 years who had been exposed to COVID-19. The sample was PBMCs or T cells enriched from blood (not recorded which). The rearrangement uses TRBV9 and TRBJ1-4, with 9 bases lining up with TRBD1. The CDR3 DNA is TGTGCCAGCAGCGTATGGACAGGGGAGGGTGAAAAACTGTTTTTT. It yields the protein CASSVWTGEGEKLFF.